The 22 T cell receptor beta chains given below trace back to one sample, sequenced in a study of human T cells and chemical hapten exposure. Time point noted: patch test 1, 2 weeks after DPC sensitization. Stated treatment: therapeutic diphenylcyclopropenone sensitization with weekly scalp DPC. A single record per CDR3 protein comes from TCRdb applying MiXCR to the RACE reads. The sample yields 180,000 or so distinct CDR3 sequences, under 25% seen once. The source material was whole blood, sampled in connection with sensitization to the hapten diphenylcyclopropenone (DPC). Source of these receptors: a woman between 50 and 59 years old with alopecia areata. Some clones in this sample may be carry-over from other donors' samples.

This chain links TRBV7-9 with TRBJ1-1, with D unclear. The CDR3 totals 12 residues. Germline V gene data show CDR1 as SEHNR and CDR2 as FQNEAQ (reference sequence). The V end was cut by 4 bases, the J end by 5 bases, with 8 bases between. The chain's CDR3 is CASSWVQTEAFF. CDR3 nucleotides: TGTGCCAGCAGCTGGGTACAGACTGAAGCTTTCTTT.

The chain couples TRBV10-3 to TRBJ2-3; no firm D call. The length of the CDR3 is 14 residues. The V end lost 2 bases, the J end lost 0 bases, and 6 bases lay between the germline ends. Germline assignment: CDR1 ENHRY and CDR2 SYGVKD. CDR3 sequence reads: CAISEGFSTDTQYF. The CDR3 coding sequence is TGTGCCATCAGTGAGGGCTTCAGCACAGATACGCAGTATTTT.

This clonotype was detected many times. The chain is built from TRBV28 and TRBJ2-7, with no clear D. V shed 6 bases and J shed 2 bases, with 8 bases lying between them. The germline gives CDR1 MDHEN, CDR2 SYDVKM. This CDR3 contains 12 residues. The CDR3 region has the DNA TGTGCCAGCAGGATTGGGGCCTACGAGCAGTACTTC. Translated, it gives CASRIGAYEQYF.

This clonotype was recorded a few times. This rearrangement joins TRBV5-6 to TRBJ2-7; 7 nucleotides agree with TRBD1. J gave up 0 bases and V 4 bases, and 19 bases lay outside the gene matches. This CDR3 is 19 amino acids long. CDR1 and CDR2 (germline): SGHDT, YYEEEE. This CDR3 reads CASSTGQAPAEINSYEQYF. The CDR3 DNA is TGTGCCAGCAGCACCGGACAGGCGCCCGCGGAGATAAACTCCTACGAGCAGTACTTC. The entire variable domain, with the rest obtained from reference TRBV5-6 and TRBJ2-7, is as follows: DAGVTQSPTHLIKTRGQQVTLRCSPKSGHDTVSWYQQALGQGPQFIFQYYEEEERQRGNFPDRFSGHQFPNYSSELNVNALLLGDSALYLCASSTGQAPAEINSYEQYFGPGTRLTVT.

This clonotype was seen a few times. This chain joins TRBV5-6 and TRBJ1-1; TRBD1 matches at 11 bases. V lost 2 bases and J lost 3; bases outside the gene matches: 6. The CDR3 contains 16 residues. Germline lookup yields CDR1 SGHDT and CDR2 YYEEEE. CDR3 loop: CASSLGLGQGDTEAFF. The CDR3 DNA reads TGTGCCAGCAGCTTAGGATTGGGACAGGGGGACACTGAAGCTTTCTTT.

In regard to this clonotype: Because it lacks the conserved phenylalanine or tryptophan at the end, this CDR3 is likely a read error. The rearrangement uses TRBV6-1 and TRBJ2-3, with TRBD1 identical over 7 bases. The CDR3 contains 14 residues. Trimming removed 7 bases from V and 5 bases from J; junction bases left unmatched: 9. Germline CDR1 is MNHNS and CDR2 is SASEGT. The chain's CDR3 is CASNGQAHRDTQYS. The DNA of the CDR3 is TGTGCCAGCAATGGACAGGCGCACAGAGATACGCAGTATTCT.

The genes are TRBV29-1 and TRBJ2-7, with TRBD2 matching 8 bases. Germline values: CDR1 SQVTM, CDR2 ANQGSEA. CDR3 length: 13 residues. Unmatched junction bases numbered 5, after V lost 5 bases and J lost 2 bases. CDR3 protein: CSVLSGSAYEQYF. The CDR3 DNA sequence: TGCAGCGTTCTGAGCGGGAGTGCCTACGAGCAGTACTTC.

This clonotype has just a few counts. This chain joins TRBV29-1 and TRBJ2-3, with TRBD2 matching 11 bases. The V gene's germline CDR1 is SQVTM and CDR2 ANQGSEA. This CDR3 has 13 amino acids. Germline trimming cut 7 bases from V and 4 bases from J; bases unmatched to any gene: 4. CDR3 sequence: CSALSGGADTQYF. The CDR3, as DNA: TGCAGCGCCCTTAGCGGGGGGGCAGATACGCAGTATTTT.

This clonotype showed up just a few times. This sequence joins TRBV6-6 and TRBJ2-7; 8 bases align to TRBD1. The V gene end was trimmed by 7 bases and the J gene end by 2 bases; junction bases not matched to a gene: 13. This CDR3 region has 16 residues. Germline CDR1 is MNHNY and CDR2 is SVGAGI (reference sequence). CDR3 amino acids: CASTRSTGATPYEQYF. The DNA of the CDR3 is TGTGCCAGCACCCGTTCGACAGGGGCCACTCCCTACGAGCAGTACTTC.

Here the CDR3 reads CASSQDGLAGVEGPDTQYF. The DNA of the CDR3 is TGTGCCAGCAGCCAAGATGGCCTAGCGGGAGTGGAAGGCCCAGATACGCAGTATTTT. J is TRBJ2-3 and V is TRBV4-2; 10 positions agree with TRBD2. V lost 0 bases and J lost 4; bases outside the gene matches: 13. Germline lookup yields CDR1 LGHNA and CDR2 YNFKEQ. The CDR3 is 19 amino acids.

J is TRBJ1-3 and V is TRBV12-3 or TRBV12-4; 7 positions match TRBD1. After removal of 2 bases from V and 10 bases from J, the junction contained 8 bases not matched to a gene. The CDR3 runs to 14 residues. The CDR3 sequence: CASSLPGQLQTIYF. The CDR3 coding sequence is TGTGCCAGCAGTTTACCGGGACAGCTCCAGACCATATATTTT.

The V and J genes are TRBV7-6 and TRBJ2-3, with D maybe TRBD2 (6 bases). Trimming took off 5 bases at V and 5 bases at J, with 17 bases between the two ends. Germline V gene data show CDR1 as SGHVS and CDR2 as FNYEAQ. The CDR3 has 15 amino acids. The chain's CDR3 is CASSPTSRSEDTQYF. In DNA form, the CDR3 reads TGTGCCAGCAGCCCCACTAGCCGGTCAGAAGATACGCAGTATTTT.

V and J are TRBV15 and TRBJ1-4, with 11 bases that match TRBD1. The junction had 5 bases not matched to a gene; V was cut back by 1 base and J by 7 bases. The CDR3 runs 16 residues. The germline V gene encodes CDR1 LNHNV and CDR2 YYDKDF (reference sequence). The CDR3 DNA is TGTGCCACCAGCAGAGGGGACAGGGGGAATAGTGAAAAACTGTTTTTT. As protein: CATSRGDRGNSEKLFF.

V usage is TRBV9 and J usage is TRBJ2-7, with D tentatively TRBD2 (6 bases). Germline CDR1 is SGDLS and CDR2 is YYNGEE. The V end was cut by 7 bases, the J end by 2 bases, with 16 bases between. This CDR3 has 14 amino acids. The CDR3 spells CASPALGGTYEQYF. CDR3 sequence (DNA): TGTGCCAGCCCCGCGTTGGGCGGGACCTACGAGCAGTACTTC.

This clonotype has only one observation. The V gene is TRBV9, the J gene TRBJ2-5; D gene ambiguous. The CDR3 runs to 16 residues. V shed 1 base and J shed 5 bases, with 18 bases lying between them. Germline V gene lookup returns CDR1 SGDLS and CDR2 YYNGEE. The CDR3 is CASSVSPVNGMETQYF. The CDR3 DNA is TGTGCCAGCAGCGTATCCCCTGTGAATGGAATGGAGACCCAGTACTTC.

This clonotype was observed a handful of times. In DNA, the CDR3 is TGCGCCAGCAGCGTGACCGGAATATATGATTCACCCCTCCACTTT. It is translated as CASSVTGIYDSPLHF. The chain employs TRBV5-1 and TRBJ1-6; no reliable D call. CDR3 size: 15 residues. V lost 4 bases, J lost 8 bases, and 16 bases lay in between. Per germline, CDR1 SGHRS and CDR2 YFSETQ.

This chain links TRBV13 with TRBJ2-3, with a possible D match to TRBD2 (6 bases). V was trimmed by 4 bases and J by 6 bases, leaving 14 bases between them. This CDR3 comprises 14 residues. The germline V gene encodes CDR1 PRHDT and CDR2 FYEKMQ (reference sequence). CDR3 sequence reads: CASSWRGRTDTQYF. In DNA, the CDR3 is TGTGCCAGCAGCTGGCGGGGACGTACGGATACGCAGTATTTT.

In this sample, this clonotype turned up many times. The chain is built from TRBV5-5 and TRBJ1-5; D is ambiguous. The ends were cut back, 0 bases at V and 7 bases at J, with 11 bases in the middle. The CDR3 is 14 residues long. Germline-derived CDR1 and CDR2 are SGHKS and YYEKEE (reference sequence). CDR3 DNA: TGTGCCAGCAGCTTGGCCGGCTCACGGCAGCCCCAGCATTTT. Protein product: CASSLAGSRQPQHF.

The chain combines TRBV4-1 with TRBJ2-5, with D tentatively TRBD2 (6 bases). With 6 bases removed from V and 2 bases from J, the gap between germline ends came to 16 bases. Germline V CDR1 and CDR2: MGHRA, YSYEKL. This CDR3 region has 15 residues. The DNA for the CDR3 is TGCGCCAGCAGGAATTTAGGAGGGCCGCAAGAGACCCAGTACTTC. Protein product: CASRNLGGPQETQYF.

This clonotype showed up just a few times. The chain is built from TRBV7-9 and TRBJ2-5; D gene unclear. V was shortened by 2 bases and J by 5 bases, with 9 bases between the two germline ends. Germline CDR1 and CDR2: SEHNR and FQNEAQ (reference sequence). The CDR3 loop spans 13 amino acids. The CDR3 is CASSLTLGETQYF. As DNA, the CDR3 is TGTGCCAGCAGCTTAACACTCGGGGAGACCCAGTACTTC.

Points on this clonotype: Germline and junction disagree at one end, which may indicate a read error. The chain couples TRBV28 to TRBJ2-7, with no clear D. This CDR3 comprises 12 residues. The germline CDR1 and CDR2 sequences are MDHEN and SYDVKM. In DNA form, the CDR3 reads TGTGCCAGTAGTTTGCCCGCCTACGAGCAGTACTTC. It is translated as CASSLPAYEQYF.

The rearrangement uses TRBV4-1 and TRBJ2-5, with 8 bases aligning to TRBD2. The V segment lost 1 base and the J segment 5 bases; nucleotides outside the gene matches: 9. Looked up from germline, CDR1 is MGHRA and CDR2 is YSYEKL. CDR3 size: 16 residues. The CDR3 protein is CASSQAWSGSQETQYF. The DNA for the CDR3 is TGCGCCAGCAGCCAAGCATGGAGCGGGAGCCAGGAGACCCAGTACTTC.